This TCR beta chain was identified during a study of blood T cell repertoires in COVID-19. At the level of the study: From the United States, Italy and Spain came samples of acute and convalescent COVID-19. T cells, B-cell-depleted T cells, or PBMCs supplied cDNA or gDNA.

This clone appeared once. Germline CDR1 reads KGHSH; CDR2 reads LQKENI. V was pared by 3 bases and J by 10 bases, with 14 bases of the junction left unmatched. This CDR3 region has 16 residues. Under the authors' procedure: Reference gene primer amplification gave nucleated cell count estimates. Data came from immunoSEQ multiplex PCR; TCRdb stores just in-frame clones and leaves some out. The DNA gave D and trimming, while V, J and clone size come from that table. The sample carries about 150,000 clones, about 80% recorded once. The sample was peripheral blood. This rearrangement joins TRBV18 to TRBJ2-1; 8 positions agree with TRBD2. The receptor was derived from a man between 70 and 80 years old with acute or convalescent COVID-19. CDR3 sequence (DNA): TGTGCCAGCTCACCTCCCGGGGGGGTTGGACTTTCCGAGCAGTTCTTC. Translated: CASSPPGGVGLSEQFF. Full variable domain (remainder filled in from reference TRBV18 and TRBJ2-1): NAGVMQNPRHLVRRRGQEARLRCSPMKGHSHVYWYRQLPEEGLKFMVYLQKENIIDESGMPKERFSAEFPKEGPSILRIQQVVRGDSAAYFCASSPPGGVGLSEQFFGPGTRLTVL.